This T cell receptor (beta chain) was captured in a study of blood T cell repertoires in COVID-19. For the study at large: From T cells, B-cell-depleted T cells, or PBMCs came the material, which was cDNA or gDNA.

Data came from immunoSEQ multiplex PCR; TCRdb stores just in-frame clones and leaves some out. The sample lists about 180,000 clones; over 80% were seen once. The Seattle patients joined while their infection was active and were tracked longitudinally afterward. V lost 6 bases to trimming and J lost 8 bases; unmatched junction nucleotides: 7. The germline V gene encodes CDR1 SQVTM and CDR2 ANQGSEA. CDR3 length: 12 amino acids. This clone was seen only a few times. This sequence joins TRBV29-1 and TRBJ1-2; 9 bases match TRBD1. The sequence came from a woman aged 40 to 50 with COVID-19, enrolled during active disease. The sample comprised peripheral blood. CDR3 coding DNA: TGCAGCGTAGAACAGGGGGCGATGGGCTACACCTTC. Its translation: CSVEQGAMGYTF. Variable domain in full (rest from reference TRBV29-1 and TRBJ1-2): SAVISQKPSRDICQRGTSLTIQCQVDSQVTMMFWYRQQPGQSLTLIATANQGSEATYESGFVIDKFPISRPNLTFSTLTVSNMSPEDSSIYLCSVEQGAMGYTFGSGTRLTVV.